The 31 T cell receptor beta chains in this list originate from one sample, sequenced in a study of blood T cells in healthy people across ages. Using a J-beta primer mix together with a sample-barcoded 5' primer, a second PCR was run for about 6 to 11 cycles. Using its own MiXCR run on the 5' RACE reads, TCRdb lists one record per CDR3 protein. The top ten hold less than 20% of the sample, which has roughly 570,000 distinct CDR3 sequences, about 26% seen once. The sequencing input was blood. The receptors come from a woman between 70 and 85 years old in good health.

This clonotype was seen a few times. Written as DNA, the CDR3 is TGCGCCAGCAGCCAAGTGAGGGACACTGAAGCTTTCTTT. It specifies CASSQVRDTEAFF. This chain joins TRBV4-3 and TRBJ1-1; D not certain. Deletions cut 1 base from V and 3 bases from J, with 6 bases between. The CDR3 length is 13 residues. The V gene's germline CDR1 is LGHNA and CDR2 YSLEER.

This sequence joins TRBV7-2 and TRBJ2-1; 9 bases match TRBD1. The CDR3 loop spans 17 amino acids. The V and J ends lost 3 bases and 2 bases, in that order; junction bases with no gene match: 8. Per the germline V gene, CDR1 is SGHTA and CDR2 is FQGNSA. The CDR3 region is CASSLADGTGPYNEQFF. CDR3 sequence (DNA): TGTGCCAGCAGCTTGGCGGACGGGACAGGGCCCTACAATGAGCAGTTCTTC. Full variable domain (rest looked up from reference TRBV7-2 and TRBJ2-1): GAGVSQSPSNKVTEKGKDVELRCDPISGHTALYWYRQSLGQGLEFLIYFQGNSAPDKSGLPSDRFSAERTGGSVSTLTIQRTQQEDSAVYLCASSLADGTGPYNEQFFGPGTRLTVL.

This clonotype was counted a few times. CDR3 DNA sequence: TGTGCCAGCAGCTTAGAAGGGTCCTTCCGGGCTAACTATGGCTACACCTTC. Residues: CASSLEGSFRANYGYTF. V and J are TRBV7-9 and TRBJ1-2; D ambiguous. Germline V gives CDR1 SEHNR, CDR2 FQNEAQ (reference sequence). Trimming removed 1 base from V and 0 bases from J, with 15 bases in between. CDR3 length: 17 amino acids.

This clonotype was observed a few times. The genes are TRBV20-1 and TRBJ2-5; 8 bases are a match to TRBD2. Judging by the DNA end, TRBJ2-1 fits better; the J call may be wrong. Germline V gene lookup returns CDR1 DFQATT and CDR2 SNEGSKA (reference sequence). The CDR3 length is 12 residues. The chain's CDR3 is CSAPGGRDEQFF. The CDR3 DNA follows: TGCAGTGCTCCGGGGGGGCGGGATGAGCAGTTCTTC.

There are a few counts of this clonotype. The chain combines TRBV29-1 with TRBJ2-4, with D possibly TRBD2 on 7 matching bases. The CDR3 loop spans 13 amino acids. In germline, CDR1 is SQVTM, CDR2 ANQGSEA. V shed 3 bases and J shed 12 bases, with 18 bases lying between them. The CDR3 sequence: CSVDTGGSRDQYF. As DNA, the CDR3 is TGCAGCGTTGACACGGGGGGCTCGCGGGATCAGTACTTC.

This clonotype has a handful of counts. The V and J genes are TRBV12-3 or TRBV12-4 and TRBJ2-7; D may be TRBD1 (6 bases). The V end lost 5 bases, the J end lost 2 bases, and 13 bases lay between the germline ends. CDR3 size: 14 residues. CDR3 nucleotides: TGTGCCAGCAGTCGGGACATCCTGACCTACGAGCAGTACTTC. It is translated as CASSRDILTYEQYF.

The chain couples TRBV4-3 to TRBJ1-2; D remains ambiguous. The CDR3 is made up of 16 amino acids. Germline values: CDR1 LGHNA, CDR2 YSLEER. V was trimmed by 0 bases and J by 6 bases, leaving 17 bases between them. As DNA, the CDR3 is TGCGCCAGCAGCCAAGAAAGAGGCGGGAGGAATAATGGCTACACCTTC. This translates into CASSQERGGRNNGYTF.

This clonotype was observed at least ten times. This chain links TRBV20-1 with TRBJ2-4, with 7 bases identical to TRBD2. This CDR3 has 13 residues. The J segment lost 8 bases and the V segment lost 3 bases, leaving 7 bases of the junction unmatched. The germline CDR1 and CDR2 sequences are DFQATT and SNEGSKA (reference sequence). The CDR3 region is CSARGGGWDIQYF. The CDR3 region has the DNA TGCAGTGCTAGGGGCGGGGGTTGGGACATTCAGTACTTC.

The chain uses TRBV4-1 and TRBJ2-2; D call uncertain. The CDR3 runs to 14 residues. V gave up 4 bases and J gave up 7 bases, with 13 bases separating them. CDR1 MGHRA and CDR2 YSYEKL come from the germline V gene. This CDR3 is CASSLERADGELFF. CDR3 DNA: TGCGCCAGCAGCCTCGAGCGTGCGGACGGGGAGCTGTTTTTT.

CDR3 in amino acids: CASIRTGGDTEAFF. The CDR3 DNA is TGTGCCAGCATCAGGACAGGTGGGGACACTGAAGCTTTCTTT. This chain links TRBV6-1 with TRBJ1-1, with 7 bases matching TRBD1. Germline CDR1 MNHNS, CDR2 SASEGT. The CDR3 contains 14 residues. J lost 3 bases, V lost 7 bases, and 8 bases had no gene match.

The rearrangement joins TRBV27 to TRBJ2-3; D is possibly TRBD1 or TRBD2 (6 bases each). Germline V gene sequence: CDR1 MNHEY, CDR2 SMNVEV (reference sequence). V lost 0 bases, J lost 5 bases, and 18 bases lay in between. The CDR3 sequence is 17 residues long. Here the CDR3 reads CASSLSLRGALRDTQYF. CDR3 bases: TGTGCCAGCAGTTTATCCCTTAGGGGGGCTCTCCGAGATACGCAGTATTTT.

The J gene is TRBJ2-3, the V gene TRBV11-2; TRBD2 aligns across 9 bases. The germline CDR1 and CDR2 sequences are SGHAT and FQNNGV. The CDR3 runs 17 residues. J lost 4 bases, V lost 5 bases, and 13 bases had no gene match. CDR3 region: CASSLSGGGGASDTQYF. CDR3 DNA sequence: TGTGCCAGCAGCCTTAGTGGCGGCGGGGGGGCCTCAGATACGCAGTATTTT.

The chain carries TRBV29-1 and TRBJ1-2; D is undetermined. Germline V CDR1 and CDR2: SQVTM, ANQGSEA. Between the trimmed V and J ends, which lost 3 bases and 7 bases, there was a span of 12 bases. This CDR3 has 12 amino acids. The CDR3 DNA follows: TGCAGCGTTGAGGTACGGGTTGGTGGCTACACCTTC. Translating gives CSVEVRVGGYTF.

This clonotype showed up just a few times. The genes are TRBV27 and TRBJ2-6; a weak D match, TRBD2 (6 bases). The CDR3 spans 18 residues. Trimming removed 3 bases from V and 0 bases from J, with 15 bases in between. Germline CDR1 reads MNHEY; CDR2 reads SMNVEV (reference sequence). CDR3 amino acids: CASSFRGTRRSGANVLTF. As DNA, the CDR3 is TGTGCCAGCAGTTTTCGGGGGACCCGACGCTCTGGGGCCAACGTCCTGACTTTC.

This clonotype was picked up a small number of times. The gene calls are TRBV12-3 or TRBV12-4 and TRBJ2-7; TRBD1 matches 7 bases. J was trimmed by 3 bases and V by 6 bases; bases with no gene match: 8. There are 14 residues in the CDR3. The CDR3 sequence: CASRITTGDYEQYF. The DNA of the CDR3 is TGTGCCAGCAGGATCACCACAGGGGACTACGAGCAGTACTTC.

This chain connects TRBV9 to TRBJ1-5, with D perhaps matching TRBD1 (5 bases). Trimming pared 6 bases from V and 0 bases from J, leaving 13 bases between. CDR3 length: 15 residues. Germline V CDR1 and CDR2: SGDLS, YYNGEE. CDR3 DNA: TGTGCCAGCAACCCTACAGGTTCTAGCAATCAGCCCCAGCATTTT. Translated: CASNPTGSSNQPQHF.

The chain recombines TRBV29-1 with TRBJ1-4; D is perhaps TRBD1 (6 bases). The CDR3 extends over 13 amino acids. Trimming left V 6 bases short and J 5 bases short, with 13 bases between. Germline CDR1 SQVTM, CDR2 ANQGSEA. The DNA for the CDR3 is TGCAGCGTCGCAAGGGGGGGAAATGAAAAACTGTTTTTT. The encoded protein is CSVARGGNEKLFF.

The chain joins TRBV5-1 to TRBJ1-2; D perhaps matches TRBD1 (5 bases). Per the germline V gene, CDR1 is SGHRS and CDR2 is YFSETQ. Trimming stripped 7 bases from V and 4 bases from J, with 14 bases between. This CDR3 spans 13 amino acids. CDR3 region: CASCEDTFYGYTF. CDR3 DNA: TGCGCCAGCTGCGAGGACACCTTCTATGGCTACACCTTC.

The chain recombines TRBV4-2 with TRBJ2-7; 7 bases map to TRBD2. Germline V gene lookup returns CDR1 LGHNA and CDR2 YNFKEQ. There are 15 residues in the CDR3. V was clipped by 0 bases and J by 2 bases; unmatched bases: 4. CDR3 residues: CASSQDPGTTYEQYF. Here the CDR3 DNA reads TGTGCCAGCAGCCAAGATCCCGGGACTACCTACGAGCAGTACTTC.

The chain carries TRBV20-1 and TRBJ1-4, with unresolved D. The germline V gene encodes CDR1 DFQATT and CDR2 SNEGSKA (reference sequence). The CDR3 totals 13 residues. Trimming cost V 0 bases and J 8 bases, with 10 bases left between them. The DNA of the CDR3 is TGCAGTGCTAGAGAAAAAACAGCCGAAAAACTGTTTTTT. Its translation is CSAREKTAEKLFF.

The chain employs TRBV13 and TRBJ2-4; 9 bases line up with TRBD1. The germline V gene has CDR1 PRHDT and CDR2 FYEKMQ (reference sequence). V shed 5 bases, J shed 7 bases, and the junction held 9 bases outside the gene matches. This CDR3 is 15 amino acids long. The DNA for the CDR3 is TGTGCCAGCAGCCCCTTAGGGACAGGGATTAACATTCAGTACTTC. Translating gives CASSPLGTGINIQYF.

This clonotype appeared a few times. V usage is TRBV21-1 and J usage is TRBJ1-3. TRBV21-1 is recorded as a pseudogene. There are 15 residues in the CDR3. The CDR3 spells CASSKWRAAGNTIYF. The CDR3 nucleotides are TGTGCCAGCAGCAAGTGGCGGGCGGCTGGAAACACCATATATTTT.

This clonotype was counted a few times. The V gene is TRBV4-3, the J gene TRBJ2-5; 10 bases align to TRBD2. Germline V gene data show CDR1 as LGHNA and CDR2 as YSLEER. This CDR3 has 16 residues. Germline trimming cut 0 bases from V and 2 bases from J; bases unmatched to any gene: 3. The CDR3 coding sequence is TGCGCCAGCAGCCAAGATCGTAGCGGGGGGCAAGAGACCCAGTACTTC. Translation: CASSQDRSGGQETQYF.

The CDR3 nucleotides are TGTGCCAGCAGAAGCCTGATTCCCGGGACAAACTACGAGCAGTACTTC. Encoded protein: CASRSLIPGTNYEQYF. The rearrangement links TRBV6-6 to TRBJ2-1; D perhaps matches TRBD1 (6 bases). The assigned J gene may be wrong: the sequence end matches TRBJ2-7 better. In germline, CDR1 is MNHNY, CDR2 SVGAGI (reference sequence). This CDR3 is 16 amino acids long.

The gene calls are TRBV29-1 and TRBJ1-1, with a tentative D call TRBD1 (5 bases). This CDR3 region has 10 residues. The germline CDR1 and CDR2 sequences are SQVTM and ANQGSEA. The ends were cut back, 8 bases at V and 7 bases at J, with 11 bases in the middle. DNA for the CDR3: TGCAGCACCTCTGACAGTGAAGCTTTCTTT. Amino acids: CSTSDSEAFF. The full variable domain, rest sourced from reference TRBV29-1 and TRBJ1-1, is SAVISQKPSRDICQRGTSLTIQCQVDSQVTMMFWYRQQPGQSLTLIATANQGSEATYESGFVIDKFPISRPNLTFSTLTVSNMSPEDSSIYLCSTSDSEAFFGQGTRLTVV.

The chain couples TRBV12-3 or TRBV12-4 to TRBJ1-2; D gene ambiguous. The V gene lost 0 bases and the J gene lost 7 bases, with 12 bases spanning the gap. The CDR3 is 14 residues long. The CDR3 DNA reads as TGTGCCAGCAGTTTAGCGAGTAGGTCAGGTGGCTACACCTTC. This translates into CASSLASRSGGYTF.

The V call is TRBV10-3, the J call TRBJ2-5; 7 bases match TRBD2. Germline V gene lookup returns CDR1 ENHRY and CDR2 SYGVKD. This CDR3 contains 14 residues. The ends lost 5 bases at V and 1 base at J; junction bases unmatched: 4. The CDR3 here is CAISTSGAQETQYF. The CDR3 coding sequence is TGTGCCATCAGTACAAGCGGGGCCCAAGAGACCCAGTACTTC.

This clonotype was counted a few times. An end of the junction differs from the germline gene, which may be a read error. The chain uses TRBV7-7 and TRBJ2-7; TRBD1 matches 8 bases. The germline V gene encodes CDR1 SSHAT and CDR2 FNYEAQ (reference sequence). This CDR3 region has 14 residues. The CDR3 DNA is TGTGCTAGCAGCTTACGACAGGGGTCCCACGAGCAGTACTTC. Amino acids: CASSLRQGSHEQYF.

V gene TRBV27 combines with J gene TRBJ2-2, with 7 bases matching TRBD1. The germline CDR1 and CDR2 sequences are MNHEY and SMNVEV (reference sequence). The ends lost 5 bases at V and 6 bases at J; junction bases unmatched: 18. The CDR3 contains 18 residues. The CDR3 protein is CASSRKNRGVESPGELFF. The CDR3 region has the DNA TGTGCCAGCAGTCGAAAAAACAGGGGAGTGGAGTCGCCCGGGGAGCTGTTTTTT.

This clonotype was counted a few times. This rearrangement joins TRBV11-2 to TRBJ1-5; 8 positions agree with TRBD1. V was clipped by 5 bases and J by 2 bases; unmatched bases: 5. CDR1 and CDR2 (germline): SGHAT, FQNNGV. The CDR3 has 15 residues. CDR3 DNA: TGTGCCAGCAGCCCAACGACAGGGGGCAATCAGCCCCAGCATTTT. This sequence encodes CASSPTTGGNQPQHF.

This chain links TRBV6-5 with TRBJ2-1; TRBD1 agrees at 9 bases. Germline assignment: CDR1 MNHEY and CDR2 SVGAGI. This CDR3 has 14 residues. V gave up 5 bases and J gave up 8 bases; unmatched junction bases: 7. The CDR3 coding sequence is TGTGCCAGCAGTAGCCGGGACAGGGATTATGAGCAGTTCTTC. Its protein product is CASSSRDRDYEQFF.